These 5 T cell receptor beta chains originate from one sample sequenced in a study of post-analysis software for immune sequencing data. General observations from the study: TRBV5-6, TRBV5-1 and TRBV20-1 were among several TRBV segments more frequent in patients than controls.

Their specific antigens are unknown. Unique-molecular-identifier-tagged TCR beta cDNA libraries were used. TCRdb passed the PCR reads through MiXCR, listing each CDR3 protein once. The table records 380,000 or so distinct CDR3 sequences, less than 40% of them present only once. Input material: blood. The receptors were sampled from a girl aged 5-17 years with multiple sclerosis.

CDR3 in amino acids: CASSHPTENYGYTF. CDR3 DNA sequence: TGTGCCAGCAGCCACCCGACAGAAAACTATGGCTACACCTTC. This rearrangement joins TRBV3-1 to TRBJ1-2; TRBD1 might be the D (5 bases). The CDR3 contains 14 residues. Trimming took 3 bases from V and 2 from J, leaving 10 bases between them. Per germline, CDR1 LGHDT and CDR2 YNNKEL (reference sequence).

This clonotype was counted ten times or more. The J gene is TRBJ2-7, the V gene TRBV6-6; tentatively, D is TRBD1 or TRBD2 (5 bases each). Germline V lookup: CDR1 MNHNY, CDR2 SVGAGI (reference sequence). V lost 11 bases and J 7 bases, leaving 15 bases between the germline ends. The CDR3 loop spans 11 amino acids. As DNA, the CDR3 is TGTGCCCTCCGGGGCGGTGGAGAGCAGTACTTC. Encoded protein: CALRGGGEQYF.

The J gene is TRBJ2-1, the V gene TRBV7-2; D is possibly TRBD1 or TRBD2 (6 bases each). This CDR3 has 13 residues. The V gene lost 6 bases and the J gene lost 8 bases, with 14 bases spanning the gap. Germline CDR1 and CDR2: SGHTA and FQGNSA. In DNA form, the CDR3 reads TGTGCCAGCAGAAAGGGGGGTATCCATGAGCAGTTCTTC. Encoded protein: CASRKGGIHEQFF.

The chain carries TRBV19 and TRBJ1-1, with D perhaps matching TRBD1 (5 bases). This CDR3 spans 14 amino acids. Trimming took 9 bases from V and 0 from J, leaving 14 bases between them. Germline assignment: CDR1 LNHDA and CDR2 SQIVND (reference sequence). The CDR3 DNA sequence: TGTGCCAGCGACAGTCGTGGGGTGAACACTGAAGCTTTCTTT. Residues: CASDSRGVNTEAFF.

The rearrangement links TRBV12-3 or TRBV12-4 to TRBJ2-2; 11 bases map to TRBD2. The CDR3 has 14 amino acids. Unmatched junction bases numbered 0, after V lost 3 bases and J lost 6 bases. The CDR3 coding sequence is TGTGCCAGCAGTTTTAGCGGGGGGGCCGGGGAGCTGTTTTTT. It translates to CASSFSGGAGELFF.